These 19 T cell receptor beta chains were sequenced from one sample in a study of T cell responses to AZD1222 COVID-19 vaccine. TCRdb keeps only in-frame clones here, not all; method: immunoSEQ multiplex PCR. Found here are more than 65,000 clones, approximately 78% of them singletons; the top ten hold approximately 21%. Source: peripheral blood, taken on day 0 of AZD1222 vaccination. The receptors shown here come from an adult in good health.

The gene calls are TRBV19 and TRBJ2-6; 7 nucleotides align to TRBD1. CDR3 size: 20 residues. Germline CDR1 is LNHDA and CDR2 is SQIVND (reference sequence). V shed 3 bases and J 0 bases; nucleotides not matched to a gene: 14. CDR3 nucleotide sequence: TGTGCCAGTAGTATCATTCGGGACAGCCTACGACGCTCTGGGGCCAACGTCCTGACTTTC. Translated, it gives CASSIIRDSLRRSGANVLTF.

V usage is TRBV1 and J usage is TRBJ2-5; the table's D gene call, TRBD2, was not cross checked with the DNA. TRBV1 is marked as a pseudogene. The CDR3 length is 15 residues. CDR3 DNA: TGCACCAGCAGCCAAGAACTAGCGAGGGAAGAGACCCAGTACTTC. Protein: CTSSQELAREETQYF.

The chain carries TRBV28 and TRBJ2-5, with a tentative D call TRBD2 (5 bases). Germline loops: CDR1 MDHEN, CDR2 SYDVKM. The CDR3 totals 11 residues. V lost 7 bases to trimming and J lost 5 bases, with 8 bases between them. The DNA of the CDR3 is TGTGCCAGCACCAGGAGGGAGACCCAGTACTTC. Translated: CASTRRETQYF.

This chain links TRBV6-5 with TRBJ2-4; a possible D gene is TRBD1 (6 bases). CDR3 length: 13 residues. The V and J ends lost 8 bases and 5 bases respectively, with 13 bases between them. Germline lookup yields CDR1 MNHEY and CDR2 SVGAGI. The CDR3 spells CASAARGQNIQYF. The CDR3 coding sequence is TGTGCCAGCGCTGCCAGGGGCCAAAACATTCAGTACTTC.

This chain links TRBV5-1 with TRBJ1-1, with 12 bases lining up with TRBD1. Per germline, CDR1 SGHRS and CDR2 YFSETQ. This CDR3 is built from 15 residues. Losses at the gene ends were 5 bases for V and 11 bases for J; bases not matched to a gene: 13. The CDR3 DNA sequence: TGCGCCAGCAGGGGACAGGGGGCTTCTTTGCCGTCGGCTTTCTTT. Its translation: CASRGQGASLPSAFF.

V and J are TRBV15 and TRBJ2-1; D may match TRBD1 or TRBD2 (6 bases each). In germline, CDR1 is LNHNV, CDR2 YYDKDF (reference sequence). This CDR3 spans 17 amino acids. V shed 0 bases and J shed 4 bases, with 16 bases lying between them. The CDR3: CATSREPLGGAYNEQFF. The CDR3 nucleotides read TGTGCCACCAGCAGAGAACCCTTGGGGGGCGCTTACAATGAGCAGTTCTTC.

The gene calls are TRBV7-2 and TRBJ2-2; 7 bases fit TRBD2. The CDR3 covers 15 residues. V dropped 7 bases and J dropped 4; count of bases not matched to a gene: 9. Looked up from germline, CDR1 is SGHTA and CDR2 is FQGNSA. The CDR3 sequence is CASTGLSGGTGELFF. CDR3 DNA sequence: TGTGCCAGCACGGGCTTGTCGGGGGGCACCGGGGAGCTGTTTTTT.

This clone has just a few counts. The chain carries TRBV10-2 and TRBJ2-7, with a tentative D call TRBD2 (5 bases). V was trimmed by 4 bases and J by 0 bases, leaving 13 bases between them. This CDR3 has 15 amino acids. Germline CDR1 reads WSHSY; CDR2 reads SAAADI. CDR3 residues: CASSGYNRGSYEQYF. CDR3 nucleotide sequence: TGCGCCAGCAGTGGTTATAATCGGGGCTCCTACGAGCAGTACTTC.

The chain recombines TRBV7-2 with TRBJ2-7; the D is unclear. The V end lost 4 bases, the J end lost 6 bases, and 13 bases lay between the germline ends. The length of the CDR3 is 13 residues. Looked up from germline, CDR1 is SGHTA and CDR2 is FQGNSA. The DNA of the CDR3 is TGTGCCAGCAGCTCCCTACTAAGCCCCGAGCAGTACTTC. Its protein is CASSSLLSPEQYF.

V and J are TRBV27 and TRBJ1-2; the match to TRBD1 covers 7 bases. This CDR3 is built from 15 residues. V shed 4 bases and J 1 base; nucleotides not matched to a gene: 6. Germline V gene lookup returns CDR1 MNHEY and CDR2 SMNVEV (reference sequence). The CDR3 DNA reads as TGTGCCAGCAGTTCACGACAGGGATATAACTATGGCTACACCTTC. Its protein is CASSSRQGYNYGYTF.

This chain's CDR3 is CASSLDAGISTDTQYF. The DNA of the CDR3 is TGCGCCAGCAGCTTGGATGCGGGTATTAGCACAGATACGCAGTATTTT. The chain joins TRBV5-1 to TRBJ2-3; tentative D call: TRBD2 (5 bases). The CDR3 runs 16 residues. V was cut by 0 bases and J by 0 bases, with 11 bases left in between. The germline V gene has CDR1 SGHRS and CDR2 YFSETQ.

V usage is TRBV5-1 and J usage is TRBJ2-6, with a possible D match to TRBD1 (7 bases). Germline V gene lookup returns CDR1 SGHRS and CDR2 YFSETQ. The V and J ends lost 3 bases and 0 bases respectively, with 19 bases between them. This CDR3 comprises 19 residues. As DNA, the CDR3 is TGCGCCAGCAGCTACTTATGGCAGGGGGGTGACTCTGGGGCCAACGTCCTGACTTTC. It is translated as CASSYLWQGGDSGANVLTF.

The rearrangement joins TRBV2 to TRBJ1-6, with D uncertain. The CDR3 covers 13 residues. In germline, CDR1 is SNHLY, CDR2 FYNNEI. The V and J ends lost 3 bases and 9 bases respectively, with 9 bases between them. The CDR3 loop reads CASSEAESSPLHF. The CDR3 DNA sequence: TGTGCCAGCAGTGAGGCAGAGAGTTCACCCCTCCACTTT.

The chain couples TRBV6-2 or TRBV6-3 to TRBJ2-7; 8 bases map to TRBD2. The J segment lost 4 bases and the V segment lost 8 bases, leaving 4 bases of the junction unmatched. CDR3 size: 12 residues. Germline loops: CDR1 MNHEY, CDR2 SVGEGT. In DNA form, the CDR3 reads TGTGCCAGCGGCCGGGGGGGGTACGAGCAGTACTTC. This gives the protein CASGRGGYEQYF.

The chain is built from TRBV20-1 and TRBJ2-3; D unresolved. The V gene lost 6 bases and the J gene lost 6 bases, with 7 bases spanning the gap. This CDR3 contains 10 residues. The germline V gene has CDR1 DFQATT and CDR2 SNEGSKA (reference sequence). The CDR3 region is CSAGSDTQYF. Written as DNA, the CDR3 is TGCAGTGCGGGAAGCGATACGCAGTATTTT.

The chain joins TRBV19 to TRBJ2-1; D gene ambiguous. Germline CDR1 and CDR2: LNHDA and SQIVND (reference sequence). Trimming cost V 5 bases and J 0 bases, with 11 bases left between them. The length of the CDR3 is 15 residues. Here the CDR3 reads CASSRERSSYNEQFF. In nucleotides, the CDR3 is TGTGCCAGTAGTCGCGAGAGGAGCTCCTACAATGAGCAGTTCTTC.

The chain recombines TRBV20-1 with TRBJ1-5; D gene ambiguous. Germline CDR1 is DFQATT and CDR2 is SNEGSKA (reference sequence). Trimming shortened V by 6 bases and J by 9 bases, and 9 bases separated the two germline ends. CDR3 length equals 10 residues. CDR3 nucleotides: TGCAGTGCCGAGGCTGGGCCCCAGCATTTT. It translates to CSAEAGPQHF.

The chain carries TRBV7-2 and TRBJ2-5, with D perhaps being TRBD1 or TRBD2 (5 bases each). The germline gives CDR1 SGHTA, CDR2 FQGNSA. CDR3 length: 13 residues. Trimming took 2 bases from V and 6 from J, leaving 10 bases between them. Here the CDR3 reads CASSLSQGQTQYF. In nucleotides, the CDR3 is TGTGCCAGCAGCTTAAGCCAGGGACAGACCCAGTACTTC.

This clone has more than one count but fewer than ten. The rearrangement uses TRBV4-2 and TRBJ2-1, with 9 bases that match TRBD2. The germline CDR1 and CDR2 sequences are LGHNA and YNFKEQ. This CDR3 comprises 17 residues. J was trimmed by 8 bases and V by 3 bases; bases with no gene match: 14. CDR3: CASSHLTSGFLGDEQFF. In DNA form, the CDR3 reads TGTGCCAGCAGCCATCTGACTAGCGGATTTTTGGGAGATGAGCAGTTCTTC.